These 32 T cell receptor beta chains were sequenced from one sample in a study of untreated major depressive disorder. These receptors' targets are unknown. Measured with immunoSEQ multiplex PCR; TCRdb has only the in-frame clones, and not every one. The sample lists roughly 14,000 clones; about nine tenths were seen once. Overall study results and limits: CD4+ T cells from depressed patients used TRBV05-01 (Vbeta 5.1) more often than controls.

Sample: CD4+ T cells from PBMCs. The receptors originated from a man in his thirties or forties with major depressive disorder.

V is TRBV5-6 and J is TRBJ2-3, with 8 bases matching TRBD2. Germline CDR1 reads SGHDT; CDR2 reads YYEEEE. This CDR3 spans 18 amino acids. V trimming: 0 bases; J trimming: 5 bases; junction bases outside the gene matches: 14. The CDR3 protein is CASSLGPYTGTRRDTQYF. The DNA of the CDR3 is TGTGCCAGCAGCTTGGGGCCGTATACCGGGACTAGGCGAGATACGCAGTATTTT.

This clone was recorded a few times. The V gene is TRBV6-1, the J gene TRBJ2-3, with a weak D call TRBD1 (6 bases). Germline V CDR1 and CDR2: MNHNS, SASEGT. The V and J ends lost 0 bases and 4 bases respectively, with 14 bases between them. The CDR3 spans 16 residues. Written as DNA, the CDR3 is TGTGCCAGCAGTGAAGCTGGGGGCGCAGGCTCAGATACGCAGTATTTT. As protein: CASSEAGGAGSDTQYF.

The J gene is TRBJ1-1, the V gene TRBV2, with 10 bases aligning to TRBD1. CDR3 size: 13 residues. Per germline, CDR1 SNHLY and CDR2 FYNNEI. V shed 8 bases and J 4 bases; nucleotides not matched to a gene: 4. CDR3 amino acids: CASWTGGVTEAFF. CDR3 DNA sequence: TGTGCCAGCTGGACAGGGGGAGTCACTGAAGCTTTCTTT. The entire variable domain, with the rest obtained from reference TRBV2 and TRBJ1-1, is as follows: EPEVTQTPSHQVTQMGQEVILRCVPISNHLYFYWYRQILGQKVEFLVSFYNNEISEKSEIFDDQFSVERPDGSNFTLKIRSTKLEDSAMYFCASWTGGVTEAFFGQGTRLTVV.

Written as DNA, the CDR3 is TGTGCCTGGACCAAGAAAGAAGAGACCCAGTACTTC. Translating gives CAWTKKEETQYF. This rearrangement joins TRBV30 to TRBJ2-5; D remains ambiguous. The CDR3 has 12 amino acids. V was cut by 4 bases and J by 3 bases, with 9 bases left in between. Germline V gene lookup returns CDR1 GTSNPN and CDR2 SVGIG (reference sequence).

J is TRBJ2-1 and V is TRBV6-1; 15 bases fit TRBD2. V dropped 3 bases and J dropped 12; count of bases not matched to a gene: 3. Looked up from germline, CDR1 is MNHNS and CDR2 is SASEGT. CDR3 length: 14 residues. CDR3 coding DNA: TGTGCCAGCAGTGAGGGGACTAGCGGGGGGAGGCAGTTCTTC. As protein: CASSEGTSGGRQFF.

The chain employs TRBV5-4 and TRBJ1-3, with D unclear. CDR1 and CDR2 (germline): SGHNT, YYREEE (reference sequence). V lost 4 bases to trimming and J lost 0 bases, with 14 bases between them. The CDR3 loop spans 16 amino acids. This CDR3 is CASSTGVRGSGNTIYF. CDR3 in DNA: TGTGCCAGCAGCACCGGGGTCCGGGGCTCTGGAAACACCATATATTTT.

This clone was found once. This chain links TRBV19 with TRBJ1-2; perhaps TRBD1 as D (5 bases). CDR1 is LNHDA and CDR2 is SQIVND in the germline V gene (reference sequence). V shed 5 bases and J shed 0 bases, with 7 bases lying between them. This CDR3 has 13 amino acids. The CDR3 sequence: CASSSRANYGYTF. The CDR3, as DNA: TGTGCCAGTAGTTCCAGGGCTAACTATGGCTACACCTTC.

V usage is TRBV4-1 and J usage is TRBJ1-1; D call uncertain. The CDR3 runs to 14 residues. Trimming stripped 1 base from V and 10 bases from J, with 16 bases between. The V gene's germline CDR1 is MGHRA and CDR2 YSYEKL. DNA of the CDR3: TGCGCCAGCAGCCAAGCTAGGGTCGCGAGTGCAGCTTTCTTT. Protein sequence: CASSQARVASAAFF.

This chain joins TRBV18 and TRBJ2-7; 9 nucleotides match TRBD1. V trimming: 2 bases; J trimming: 5 bases; junction bases outside the gene matches: 7. Germline V lookup: CDR1 KGHSH, CDR2 LQKENI. The CDR3 contains 15 residues. The DNA of the CDR3 is TGTGCCAGCTCACCATTGACAGGGGGATCTAACGAGCAGTACTTC. This codes for CASSPLTGGSNEQYF. Supplemented by reference TRBV18 and TRBJ2-7, the full variable domain reads NAGVMQNPRHLVRRRGQEARLRCSPMKGHSHVYWYRQLPEEGLKFMVYLQKENIIDESGMPKERFSAEFPKEGPSILRIQQVVRGDSAAYFCASSPLTGGSNEQYFGPGTRLTVT.

This clone was counted between two and nine times. V is TRBV9 and J is TRBJ2-2; D not resolved. CDR3 length: 15 residues. CDR1 SGDLS and CDR2 YYNGEE come from the germline V gene. Trimming cost V 4 bases and J 4 bases, with 14 bases left between them. The CDR3 coding sequence is TGTGCCAGCAGCAGAGACTGGGCGGTCACCGGGGAGCTGTTTTTT. Protein sequence: CASSRDWAVTGELFF.

This clone was seen only once. The V call is TRBV5-1, the J call TRBJ2-2, with TRBD1 as a possible D gene (6 bases). CDR1 is SGHRS, CDR2 YFSETQ, per germline. The CDR3 sequence is 15 residues long. V lost 0 bases to trimming and J lost 5 bases, with 11 bases between them. This CDR3 reads CASSLGVTGTGELFF. Written as DNA, the CDR3 is TGCGCCAGCAGCTTGGGGGTTACAGGGACCGGGGAGCTGTTTTTT.

The V call is TRBV2, the J call TRBJ1-2; 7 positions agree with TRBD1. V trimming: 5 bases; J trimming: 4 bases; junction bases outside the gene matches: 7. CDR3 length: 14 residues. CDR1 is SNHLY and CDR2 is FYNNEI in the germline V gene. The CDR3 DNA sequence: TGTGCCAGCAGTCTAGGGGGCGTCGGCTATGGCTACACCTTC. It translates to CASSLGGVGYGYTF.

This chain links TRBV9 with TRBJ2-3, with D unresolved. CDR1 SGDLS and CDR2 YYNGEE come from the germline V gene. This CDR3 region has 16 residues. Trimming left V 6 bases short and J 3 bases short, with 20 bases between. In nucleotides, the CDR3 is TGTGCCAGCACCCCCGGCGTATCATCCTATACAGATACGCAGTATTTT. Amino acid sequence: CASTPGVSSYTDTQYF.

The V and J genes are TRBV27 and TRBJ2-1, with a tentative D call TRBD1 (5 bases). Germline-derived CDR1 and CDR2 are MNHEY and SMNVEV (reference sequence). With 4 bases removed from V and 5 bases from J, the gap between germline ends came to 12 bases. This CDR3 is 14 amino acids long. The CDR3 DNA sequence: TGTGCCAGCAGTTACAGGAGACTTAACAATGAGCAGTTCTTC. It specifies CASSYRRLNNEQFF.

The chain recombines TRBV4-2 with TRBJ1-1, with D perhaps TRBD1 (6 bases). V shed 1 base and J shed 12 bases, with 33 bases lying between them. The CDR3 is 19 residues long. Germline loops: CDR1 LGHNA, CDR2 YNFKEQ. The CDR3 DNA reads as TGTGCCAGCAGCCAAGTGTTTGGAGCCCACGGACAGATGGATCCTTGGACTTTCTTT. Its translation is CASSQVFGAHGQMDPWTFF.

The chain carries TRBV7-9 and TRBJ1-2, with 10 bases lining up with TRBD1. This CDR3 has 14 amino acids. V shed 4 bases and J 7 bases; nucleotides not matched to a gene: 6. The germline V gene encodes CDR1 SEHNR and CDR2 FQNEAQ (reference sequence). Here the CDR3 reads CASSSDRGLGGYTF. The DNA for the CDR3 is TGTGCCAGCAGCTCTGACAGGGGGCTGGGTGGCTACACCTTC.

The V gene is TRBV5-1, the J gene TRBJ2-6; D is unresolved. This CDR3 region has 14 residues. Trimming removed 5 bases from V and 4 bases from J, with 10 bases in between. Germline V gene data show CDR1 as SGHRS and CDR2 as YFSETQ. CDR3 coding DNA: TGCGCCAGCAGTCGTATGGGAGGGGCCAACGTCCTGACTTTC. This codes for CASSRMGGANVLTF.

V gene TRBV7-6 combines with J gene TRBJ1-2; D is possibly TRBD1 (5 bases). The CDR3 is 14 amino acids. Germline CDR1 SGHVS, CDR2 FNYEAQ. The V gene lost 4 bases and the J gene lost 7 bases, with 16 bases spanning the gap. CDR3 residues: CASSSHMGGSGYTF. CDR3 nucleotides: TGTGCCAGCAGCTCCCACATGGGGGGTAGTGGCTACACCTTC.

CDR3 DNA sequence: TGTGCCAGCAGCTCACAGCCTGGGGTTTACTATGGCTACACCTTC. Residues: CASSSQPGVYYGYTF. The rearrangement links TRBV7-3 to TRBJ1-2, with no clear D. There are 15 residues in the CDR3. The V end was cut by 4 bases, the J end by 3 bases, with 15 bases between. Germline loops: CDR1 SGHTA, CDR2 FQGTGA.

The chain carries TRBV5-6 and TRBJ2-3, with D unclear. Germline V lookup: CDR1 SGHDT, CDR2 YYEEEE. This CDR3 region has 13 residues. V lost 1 base to trimming and J lost 8 bases, with 11 bases between them. CDR3 sequence reads: CASSLYALGTQYF. The DNA of the CDR3 is TGTGCCAGCAGCTTGTATGCCCTAGGTACGCAGTATTTT.

The chain is built from TRBV7-9 and TRBJ2-3, with D perhaps matching TRBD1 or TRBD2 (5 bases each). Trimming removed 4 bases from V and 2 bases from J, with 13 bases in between. The germline V gene encodes CDR1 SEHNR and CDR2 FQNEAQ (reference sequence). The CDR3 totals 15 residues. The CDR3 nucleotides read TGTGCCAGCAGCTCCCGGAGAGGGGCCACAGATACGCAGTATTTT. Encoded protein: CASSSRRGATDTQYF.

This chain joins TRBV6-5 and TRBJ2-5, with D tentatively TRBD1 (6 bases). The CDR3 loop spans 15 amino acids. With 0 bases removed from V and 3 bases from J, the gap between germline ends came to 11 bases. The germline V gene has CDR1 MNHEY and CDR2 SVGAGI. The CDR3 sequence is CASSYSTRDKETQYF. CDR3 DNA: TGTGCCAGCAGTTACTCGACTCGGGACAAAGAGACCCAGTACTTC.

This chain links TRBV28 with TRBJ1-5, with 7 bases aligning to TRBD1. The CDR3 runs 16 residues. Germline CDR1 is MDHEN and CDR2 is SYDVKM. The V segment lost 5 bases and the J segment 3 bases; nucleotides outside the gene matches: 10. This CDR3 is CASSPGRQGLNQPQHF. The CDR3 DNA reads TGTGCCAGCAGTCCCGGAAGACAGGGTCTCAATCAGCCCCAGCATTTT.

V and J are TRBV19 and TRBJ1-6; D is ambiguous. The CDR3 is made up of 13 amino acids. Trimming removed 6 bases from V and 3 bases from J, with 6 bases in between. Looked up from germline, CDR1 is LNHDA and CDR2 is SQIVND (reference sequence). The CDR3 nucleotides read TGTGCCAGTAGGCAGAACTATAATTCACCCCTCCACTTT. This codes for CASRQNYNSPLHF. Together with reference TRBV19 and TRBJ1-6, the CDR3 gives the full variable domain: DGGITQSPKYLFRKEGQNVTLSCEQNLNHDAMYWYRQDPGQGLRLIYYSQIVNDFQKGDIAEGYSVSREKKESFPLTVTSAQKNPTAFYLCASRQNYNSPLHFGNGTRLTVT.

The V call is TRBV6-5, the J call TRBJ1-2; 7 bases are a match to TRBD1. After removal of 2 bases from V and 2 bases from J, the junction contained 5 bases not matched to a gene. The germline V gene has CDR1 MNHEY and CDR2 SVGAGI. This CDR3 has 15 residues. CDR3 DNA sequence: TGTGCCAGCAGTTACGCAGGGGGAAGAAACTATGGCTACACCTTC. It yields the protein CASSYAGGRNYGYTF.

A few counts support this clone. The J gene is TRBJ1-6, the V gene TRBV4-2, with D unresolved. With 0 bases removed from V and 7 bases from J, the gap between germline ends came to 13 bases. Germline assignment: CDR1 LGHNA and CDR2 YNFKEQ. CDR3 length equals 16 residues. The CDR3 DNA reads as TGTGCCAGCAGCCAAGAAACCTTAATGGGAAATTCACCCCTCCACTTT. Its translation: CASSQETLMGNSPLHF.

This sequence joins TRBV6-5 and TRBJ1-6; D remains unclear. From germline, CDR1 is MNHEY and CDR2 SVGAGI. This CDR3 has 14 amino acids. Trimming stripped 7 bases from V and 10 bases from J, with 17 bases between. The CDR3 is CASTKWVDGSPLHF. CDR3 coding DNA: TGTGCCAGCACTAAGTGGGTAGATGGCTCACCCCTCCACTTT.

The V gene is TRBV5-1, the J gene TRBJ2-7; a weak D match, TRBD1 (7 bases). Germline V gene data show CDR1 as SGHRS and CDR2 as YFSETQ. CDR3 length equals 13 residues. V dropped 4 bases and J dropped 7 bases, with 15 bases sitting between them. The CDR3 loop is CASSRGTVSEQYF. In DNA, the CDR3 is TGCGCCAGCAGCCGGGGGACAGTAAGTGAGCAGTACTTC.

The chain joins TRBV2 to TRBJ2-7; 11 nucleotides agree with TRBD1. J was trimmed by 1 base and V by 6 bases; bases with no gene match: 5. CDR3 size: 15 residues. Germline assignment: CDR1 SNHLY and CDR2 FYNNEI. The CDR3 sequence is CASRVGTGGSYEQYF. The CDR3 DNA reads as TGTGCCAGCAGAGTTGGGACAGGGGGGTCCTACGAGCAGTACTTC.

The CDR3 DNA reads TGCGCCAGCAGCTTGGGACAGGGGAATGCAGATACGCAGTATTTT. Its protein is CASSLGQGNADTQYF. The chain has TRBV5-1 and TRBJ2-3; the match to TRBD1 covers 8 bases. The junction had 4 bases not matched to a gene; V was cut back by 0 bases and J by 4 bases. This CDR3 has 15 amino acids. Germline CDR1 reads SGHRS; CDR2 reads YFSETQ.

The V gene is TRBV18, the J gene TRBJ2-7; TRBD1 agrees at 10 bases. V was pared by 4 bases and J by 6 bases, with 3 bases of the junction left unmatched. CDR1 is KGHSH, CDR2 LQKENI, per germline. This CDR3 has 13 residues. CDR3 coding DNA: TGTGCCAGCTCACGGGACAGGGGCGGCGAGCAGTACTTC. Translation: CASSRDRGGEQYF.

This clone was counted only a few times. V gene TRBV28 combines with J gene TRBJ1-5; tentative D call: TRBD1 (5 bases). This CDR3 is 15 amino acids long. The germline CDR1 and CDR2 sequences are MDHEN and SYDVKM. The germline V and J ends were trimmed by 5 bases and 3 bases, with 14 bases remaining between them. In DNA form, the CDR3 reads TGTGCCAGCAGTAGCGGGACTCGGTACAATCAGCCCCAGCATTTT. Translation: CASSSGTRYNQPQHF.